The sequence of this T cell receptor (beta chain) was determined in a study of T cells after yellow fever vaccination. General study results and limits: Booster sampling recovered most clones from primary vaccination (roughly 97% CD4, approximately 90% CD8). Peaking on day 5 versus 15, the secondary response was faster but weaker. Relatively few clonotypes were ones that appeared in both CD4 and CD8 compartments.

V lost 5 bases to trimming and J lost 1 base; unmatched junction nucleotides: 5. The germline CDR1 and CDR2 sequences are LGHDT and YNNKEL (reference sequence). The CDR3 runs to 14 residues. This clonotype was seen ten or more times. As yet, its antigen is unknown. TCRdb fed the 5' RACE reads into MiXCR, producing one record per CDR3 protein. Among 150,000 to 200,000 distinct CDR3 sequences listed, 5.5% to 8% were seen once. The clonotype was recovered from a man between 18 and 29 years old who received the YFV17D yellow fever vaccine. The chain combines TRBV3-1 with TRBJ2-7; the match to TRBD1 covers 7 bases. The sequences come from CD4+ T cells sorted from PBMCs, collected on the day of the first yellow fever vaccination. This chain's CDR3 is CASSYWTGSYEQYF. CDR3 bases: TGTGCCAGCAGCTACTGGACAGGATCCTACGAGCAGTACTTC.